One and the same sample provided the 21 T cell receptor beta chains below, sequenced in a study of tumor-infiltrating lymphocytes in glioblastoma multiforme. TCRB libraries came from RNA via three nested multiplex PCR rounds. TCRdb passed the multiplex PCR reads through MiXCR, listing each CDR3 protein once. The sample contains 15,000 or so distinct CDR3 sequences, 55% to 85% of which appear only once. Sequenced sample: brain tumor tissue. These receptors were collected from a male donor with glioblastoma.

The chain has TRBV4-3 and TRBJ2-7; 9 bases agree with TRBD2. Germline assignment: CDR1 LGHNA and CDR2 YSLEER. J gave up 0 bases and V 1 base, and 1 base lay outside the gene matches. The CDR3 has 15 residues. The CDR3 sequence is CASSQGLADSYEQYF. The CDR3 region has the DNA TGCGCCAGCAGCCAAGGACTAGCGGACTCCTACGAGCAGTACTTC.

A remark on this clonotype: At one end, the junction sequence differs from germline, possibly due to a read error. V usage is TRBV20-1 and J usage is TRBJ2-3, with 8 bases that match TRBD2. Germline V gene lookup returns CDR1 DFQATT and CDR2 SNEGSKA (reference sequence). The CDR3 is 20 residues long. CDR3 protein: CNASRPGLAGGPSSTDTQYF. The CDR3 bases are TGCAATGCTAGCCGCCCCGGACTAGCTGGAGGGCCGAGTAGCACAGATACGCAGTATTTT.

Note on this clonotype: The junction shows a germline mismatch at one end, possibly a read error. The chain is built from TRBV20-1 and TRBJ2-7; D not resolved. The CDR3 is 14 amino acids. Germline loops: CDR1 DFQATT, CDR2 SNEGSKA (reference sequence). CDR3 nucleotide sequence: TGTAGCCTGCGCGATGGGATGGAGACATGCGAGCAGTACTTC. This sequence encodes CSLRDGMETCEQYF.

The CDR3 loop is CASSPDRDYGYTF. DNA for the CDR3: TGTGCCAGCAGCCCGGACAGGGACTATGGCTACACCTTC. This sequence joins TRBV5-4 and TRBJ1-2; 8 positions match TRBD1. J lost 3 bases, V lost 4 bases, and 2 bases had no gene match. The germline V gene has CDR1 SGHNT and CDR2 YYREEE (reference sequence). The CDR3 length is 13 residues.

The chain couples TRBV11-3 to TRBJ2-2, with D possibly being TRBD2 (5 bases). Trimming removed 3 bases from V and 4 bases from J, with 15 bases in between. The CDR3 loop spans 16 amino acids. Per the germline V gene, CDR1 is SGHNT and CDR2 is YENEEA. CDR3 DNA sequence: TGTGCCAGCAGCTTGGGCGCGGCCCGGGGCACCGGGGAGCTGTTTTTT. It is translated as CASSLGAARGTGELFF.

On this clonotype: The junction shows a germline mismatch at one end, possibly a read error. V is TRBV20-1 and J is TRBJ1-1; no definite D call. The germline V gene has CDR1 DFQATT and CDR2 SNEGSKA (reference sequence). The CDR3 spans 13 residues. CDR3: CSASSGSYTEASF. In DNA, the CDR3 is TGCAGTGCTAGTTCTGGTAGTTACACTGAAGCTTCCTTT.

This clonotype was seen a single time. An end of the junction differs from the germline gene, which may be a read error. J is TRBJ1-4 and V is TRBV6-6; D is perhaps TRBD1 (5 bases). The CDR3 totals 16 residues. CDR1 MNHNY and CDR2 SVGAGI come from the germline V gene (reference sequence). The CDR3 region is CDSSYEFGVGDEKLFF. CDR3 nucleotide sequence: TGTGACAGCAGTTACGAGTTCGGGGTGGGGGATGAAAAACTGTTTTTT.

A single count supports this clonotype. The chain couples TRBV6-4 to TRBJ2-3, with D possibly being TRBD2 (7 bases). V was clipped by 9 bases and J by 2 bases, with 15 bases between them. Looked up from germline, CDR1 is MRHNA and CDR2 is SNTAGT. The CDR3 totals 14 residues. CDR3 region: CASASRGATDTQYF. The CDR3 DNA reads as TGTGCCAGTGCTTCCCGGGGGGCCACAGATACGCAGTATTTT.

The rearrangement links TRBV10-3 to TRBJ2-1; 7 nucleotides align to TRBD2. After removal of 2 bases from V and 3 bases from J, the junction contained 4 bases not matched to a gene. The CDR3 consists of 15 residues. Germline V gene lookup returns CDR1 ENHRY and CDR2 SYGVKD. CDR3 nucleotide sequence: TGTGCCATCAGTGAGCCGGCTAGCGGCTACAATGAGCAGTTCTTC. Protein: CAISEPASGYNEQFF.

This clonotype was seen a handful of times. The J gene is TRBJ2-4, the V gene TRBV28; 10 bases are shared with TRBD1. The CDR3 consists of 12 residues. With 5 bases clipped from V and 9 bases from J, the junction kept 1 base outside the gene matches. Germline CDR1 is MDHEN and CDR2 is SYDVKM. The CDR3 DNA sequence: TGTGCCAGCAGTGGGACAGGGGTCATTCAGTACTTC. Residues: CASSGTGVIQYF.

V gene TRBV11-2 combines with J gene TRBJ2-2; D is unclear. Germline loops: CDR1 SGHAT, CDR2 FQNNGV. The CDR3 sequence is 20 residues long. The CDR3 protein is CVGTPSFGQGLTVNTGELFF. The DNA of the CDR3 is TGTGTCGGCACCCCCTCATTCGGCCAAGGGCTAACGGTAAACACCGGGGAGCTGTTTTTT.

Here the CDR3 reads CSVESHRNGYTF. As DNA, the CDR3 is TGCAGCGTCGAGTCCCACCGGAATGGCTACACCTTC. The J gene is TRBJ1-2, the V gene TRBV29-1, with D unclear. Germline lookup yields CDR1 SQVTM and CDR2 ANQGSEA. The CDR3 consists of 12 residues. Trimming stripped 6 bases from V and 6 bases from J, with 14 bases between.

This chain uses TRBV29-1 with TRBJ2-7; no firm D call. This CDR3 contains 10 residues. V lost 5 bases and J lost 6, with 8 bases in between. The V gene's germline CDR1 is SQVTM and CDR2 ANQGSEA. For the CDR3, the DNA is TGCAGCGTTCAGCTCCGCGAGCAGTACTTC. Amino acids: CSVQLREQYF.

The CDR3 nucleotides are TGTGCCAGCAGCTTTACGGGCCGGTACAATGAGCAGTTCTTC. It is translated as CASSFTGRYNEQFF. This chain connects TRBV11-3 to TRBJ2-1; no reliable D call. The CDR3 loop spans 14 amino acids. CDR1 is SGHNT and CDR2 is YENEEA in the germline V gene. The V end lost 3 bases, the J end lost 4 bases, and 10 bases lay between the germline ends.

This clonotype was observed a few times. As the CDR3 is not closed by the conserved phenylalanine or tryptophan, this likely results from a read error. The chain links TRBV6-1 to TRBJ1-5; D is possibly TRBD1 (6 bases). V lost 5 bases and J lost 7, with 9 bases in between. CDR3 size: 12 residues. Germline V gene lookup returns CDR1 MNHNS and CDR2 SASEGT. The CDR3 loop is CASSKGTQPQHY. The CDR3 DNA is TGTGCCAGCAGTAAAGGGACACAGCCCCAGCATTAT.

About this clonotype: Since no conserved phenylalanine or tryptophan closes the CDR3, a read error is the likely cause. V and J are TRBV29-1 and TRBJ2-7; 10 nucleotides agree with TRBD1. The CDR3 loop spans 13 amino acids. Germline CDR1 SQVTM, CDR2 ANQGSEA. The trim removed 6 bases at V and 4 bases at J, leaving 6 bases unmatched. CDR3 nucleotides: TGCAGCGTAGGGACAGGGGACGGTTACGAGCAGTACCTC. It is translated as CSVGTGDGYEQYL.

V gene TRBV6-1 combines with J gene TRBJ2-5, with D possibly TRBD1 on 6 matching bases. V gave up 7 bases and J gave up 0 bases, with 12 bases separating them. CDR3 length equals 14 residues. The germline V gene has CDR1 MNHNS and CDR2 SASEGT. The CDR3 DNA is TGTGCCAGCACAATCGGGACAAACCAAGAGACCCAGTACTTC. The encoded protein is CASTIGTNQETQYF.

The chain links TRBV5-4 to TRBJ2-3; D remains ambiguous. The CDR3 runs to 15 residues. Per germline, CDR1 SGHNT and CDR2 YYREEE (reference sequence). CDR3 sequence reads: CISSLESRTPDTQYF. The CDR3 nucleotides read TGTATCAGCAGCTTGGAGAGTAGAACCCCAGATACGCAGTATTTT.

This clonotype appeared once. Germline and junction disagree at one end, which may indicate a read error. This rearrangement joins TRBV20-1 to TRBJ1-6; D is unclear. Germline V gene lookup returns CDR1 DFQATT and CDR2 SNEGSKA (reference sequence). The CDR3 contains 15 residues. CDR3 in amino acids: CSTRGRCSVNSPLRF. The CDR3 region has the DNA TGCAGTACTAGAGGGCGGTGTTCCGTGAATTCACCCCTCCGCTTT.

This clonotype was seen a handful of times. This chain connects TRBV11-2 to TRBJ1-1; D call uncertain. Trimming pared 2 bases from V and 2 bases from J, leaving 9 bases between. The CDR3 spans 14 residues. Germline V gene sequence: CDR1 SGHAT, CDR2 FQNNGV. The CDR3 region has the DNA TGTGCCAGCAGCTTAAATCGATTTAACACTGAAGCTTTCTTT. Its protein product is CASSLNRFNTEAFF.

The sample holds many counts of this clonotype. The rearrangement uses TRBV30 and TRBJ2-1; no firm D call. Trimming cost V 2 bases and J 5 bases, with 16 bases left between them. This CDR3 comprises 15 residues. Germline CDR1 and CDR2: GTSNPN and SVGIG (reference sequence). The CDR3 sequence is CAWSLKEFIDNEQFF. The CDR3 DNA sequence: TGTGCCTGGAGTCTAAAGGAGTTCATAGACAATGAGCAGTTCTTC.